This T cell receptor beta chain derives from a study of beta chain features in type 1 diabetes. Study-wide results and caveats: All four CD4+ subsets of Type 1 diabetes patients contained TCRB CDR3s that were moderately but significantly shorter.

This clone has just a few counts. Its antigen is still unknown. The whole isolated RNA underwent reverse transcription, so sequencing captured expressed TCRB transcripts. Assay used: immunoSEQ multiplex PCR; TCRdb lists only in-frame clones, some missing. The sample includes approximately 60,000 clones, 52% of them seen just once. Material for sequencing was Tregs from blood. This receptor was obtained from a woman between 35 and 50 years old with type 1 diabetes.

CDR3 nucleotides: TGCGCCAGCAGCTTGTACTCCACAGGGGGCGGTGAAGCTTTCTTT. It specifies CASSLYSTGGGEAFF. The gene calls are TRBV5-1 and TRBJ1-1, with 9 nucleotides matching TRBD1. V was clipped by 1 base and J by 7 bases; unmatched bases: 8. The CDR3 has 15 amino acids. Per the germline V gene, CDR1 is SGHRS and CDR2 is YFSETQ.